Shown below are 5 T cell receptor beta chains from a single sample sequenced in a study of blood T cells in healthy people across ages. Sample-barcoded 5' priming and a J-beta primer mix drove a second PCR of roughly 7 to 11 cycles. TCRdb re-called the 5' RACE reads through MiXCR, storing one row per CDR3 protein. The sample consists of roughly 1,100,000 distinct CDR3 sequences, roughly a quarter of them appearing once. The same specimen was also included in a second study, on T cells of mothers and their children.

The sequencing sample was made of blood. These receptors were collected from a girl aged 2 to 9 in good health.

This clonotype was recorded a few times. In DNA, the CDR3 is TGTGCCAGCAGTTTTAACGGAGATACGCAGTATTTT. It specifies CASSFNGDTQYF. This chain uses TRBV12-3 or TRBV12-4 with TRBJ2-3; D not resolved. The length of the CDR3 is 12 residues. Trimming pared 3 bases from V and 5 bases from J, leaving 6 bases between.

The chain recombines TRBV11-2 with TRBJ2-5; a weak D match, TRBD1 (5 bases). The DNA end is a closer match to TRBJ2-1, so the J assignment may be wrong. CDR1 is SGHAT, CDR2 FQNNGV, per germline. The CDR3 contains 12 residues. CDR3 bases: TGTGCCAGCAGGACCTGGGGCTATGAGCAGTTCTTC. The encoded protein is CASRTWGYEQFF.

The V call is TRBV3-1, the J call TRBJ2-7; 9 nucleotides agree with TRBD2. This CDR3 is built from 15 residues. The V gene's germline CDR1 is LGHDT and CDR2 YNNKEL (reference sequence). J gave up 6 bases and V 3 bases, and 9 bases lay outside the gene matches. Written as DNA, the CDR3 is TGTGCCAGCAGCCATGTAGCGGGAGAAGGTGGCGAGCAGTACTTC. It translates to CASSHVAGEGGEQYF.

The chain has TRBV13 and TRBJ2-5; D tentatively fits TRBD1 or TRBD2 (5 bases each). Trimming removed 11 bases at V and 1 base at J, with 17 bases between. Germline CDR1 PRHDT, CDR2 FYEKMQ (reference sequence). The CDR3 length is 14 residues. In nucleotides, the CDR3 is TGTGCCGGCGGCAACGCCGGGACCCAAGAGACCCAGTACTTC. This sequence encodes CAGGNAGTQETQYF. Using reference TRBV13 and TRBJ2-5 for the parts outside the CDR3, the full variable domain is AAGVIQSPRHLIKEKRETATLKCYPIPRHDTVYWYQQGPGQDPQFLISFYEKMQSDKGSIPDRFSAQQFSDYHSELNMSSLELGDSALYFCAGGNAGTQETQYFGPGTRLLVL.

This clonotype turned up a few times. The V and J genes are TRBV12-3 or TRBV12-4 and TRBJ1-1; no clear D gene. This CDR3 region has 12 residues. V gave up 4 bases and J gave up 4 bases, with 7 bases separating them. The CDR3 sequence: CASSSPSTEAFF. The CDR3 region has the DNA TGTGCCAGCAGTTCCCCGAGCACTGAAGCTTTCTTT.